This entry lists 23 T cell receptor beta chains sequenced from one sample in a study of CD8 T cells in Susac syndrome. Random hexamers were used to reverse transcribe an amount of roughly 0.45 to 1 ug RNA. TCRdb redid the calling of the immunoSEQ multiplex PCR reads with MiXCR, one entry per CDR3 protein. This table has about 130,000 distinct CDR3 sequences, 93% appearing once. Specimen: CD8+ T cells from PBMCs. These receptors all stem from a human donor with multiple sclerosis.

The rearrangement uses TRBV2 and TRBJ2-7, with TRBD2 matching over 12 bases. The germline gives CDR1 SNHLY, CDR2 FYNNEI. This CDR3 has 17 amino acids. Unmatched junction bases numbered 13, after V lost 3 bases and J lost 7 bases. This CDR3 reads CASSDLGATSGSREQYV. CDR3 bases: TGTGCCAGCAGTGATTTGGGGGCGACTAGCGGGAGTCGGGAGCAGTACGTC.

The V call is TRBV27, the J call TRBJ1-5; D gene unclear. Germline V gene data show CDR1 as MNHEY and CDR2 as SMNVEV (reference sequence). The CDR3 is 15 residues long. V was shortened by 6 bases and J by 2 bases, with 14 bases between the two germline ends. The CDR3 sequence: CASSRFLGGNQPQHF. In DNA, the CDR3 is TGTGCCAGCAGCCGCTTTTTGGGCGGCAATCAGCCCCAGCATTTT.

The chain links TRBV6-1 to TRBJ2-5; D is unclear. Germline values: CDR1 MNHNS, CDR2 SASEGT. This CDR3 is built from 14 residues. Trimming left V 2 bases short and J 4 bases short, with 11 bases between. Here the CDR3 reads CASSERSSGETQYF. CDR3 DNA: TGTGCCAGCAGTGAACGGTCAAGTGGAGAGACCCAGTACTTC.

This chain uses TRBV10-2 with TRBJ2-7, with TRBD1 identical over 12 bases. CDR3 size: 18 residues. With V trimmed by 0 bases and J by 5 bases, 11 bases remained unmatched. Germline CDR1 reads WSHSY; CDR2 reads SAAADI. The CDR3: CASSESGREGTGGDEQYF. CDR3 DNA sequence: TGCGCCAGCAGTGAGTCGGGCCGAGAGGGGACAGGGGGCGACGAGCAGTACTTC.

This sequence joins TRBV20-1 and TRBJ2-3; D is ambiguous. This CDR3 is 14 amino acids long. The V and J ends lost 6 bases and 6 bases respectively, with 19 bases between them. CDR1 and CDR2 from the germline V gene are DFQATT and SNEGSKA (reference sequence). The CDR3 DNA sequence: TGCAGTGCCCCGGGCTTCGGGCTGGGGGATACGCAGTATTTT. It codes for CSAPGFGLGDTQYF.

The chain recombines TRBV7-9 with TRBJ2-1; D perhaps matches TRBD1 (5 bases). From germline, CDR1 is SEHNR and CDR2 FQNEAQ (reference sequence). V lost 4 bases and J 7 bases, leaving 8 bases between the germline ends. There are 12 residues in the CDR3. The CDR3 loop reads CASSSAGNEQFF. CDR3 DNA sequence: TGTGCCAGCAGCTCCGCAGGGAATGAGCAGTTCTTC.

CDR3 loop: CASSPKQGGLQETQYF. As DNA, the CDR3 is TGTGCCAGCAGCCCCAAACAGGGGGGGCTGCAAGAGACCCAGTACTTC. The chain employs TRBV3-1 and TRBJ2-5; D may be TRBD1 (8 bases). Germline V lookup: CDR1 LGHDT, CDR2 YNNKEL (reference sequence). Trimming pared 4 bases from V and 2 bases from J, leaving 17 bases between. The CDR3 has 16 amino acids.

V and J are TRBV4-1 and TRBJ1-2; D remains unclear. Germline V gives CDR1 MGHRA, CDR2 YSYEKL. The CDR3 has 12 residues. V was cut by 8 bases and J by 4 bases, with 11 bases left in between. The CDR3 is CASSDGSYGYTF. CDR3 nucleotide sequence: TGCGCCAGCTCGGACGGGTCCTATGGCTACACCTTC.

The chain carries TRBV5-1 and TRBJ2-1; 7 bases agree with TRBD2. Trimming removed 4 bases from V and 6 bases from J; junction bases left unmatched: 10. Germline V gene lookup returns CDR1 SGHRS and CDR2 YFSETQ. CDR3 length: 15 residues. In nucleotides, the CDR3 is TGCGCCAGCAGCCCAGCGGTGTCGGGGGGCAATGAGCAGTTCTTC. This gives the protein CASSPAVSGGNEQFF.

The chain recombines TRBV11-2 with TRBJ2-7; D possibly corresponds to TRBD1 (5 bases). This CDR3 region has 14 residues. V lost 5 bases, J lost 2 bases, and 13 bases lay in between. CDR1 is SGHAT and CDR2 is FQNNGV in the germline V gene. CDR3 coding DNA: TGTGCCAGCAGCCCTAGATGGGGCGCCTACGAGCAGTACGTC. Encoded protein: CASSPRWGAYEQYV.

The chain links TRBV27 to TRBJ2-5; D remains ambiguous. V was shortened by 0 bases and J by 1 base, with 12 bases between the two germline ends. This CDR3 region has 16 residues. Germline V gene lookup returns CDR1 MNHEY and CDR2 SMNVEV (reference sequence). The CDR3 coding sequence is TGTGCCAGCAGTTTATCGGCCCGTAGGACCCAAGAGACCCAGTACTTC. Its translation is CASSLSARRTQETQYF.

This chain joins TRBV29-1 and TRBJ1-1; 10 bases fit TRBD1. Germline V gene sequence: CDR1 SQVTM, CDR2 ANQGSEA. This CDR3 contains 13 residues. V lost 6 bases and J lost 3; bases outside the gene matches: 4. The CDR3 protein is CSVTGGEDTEAFF. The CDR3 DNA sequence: TGCAGCGTGACAGGGGGCGAGGACACTGAAGCTTTCTTT. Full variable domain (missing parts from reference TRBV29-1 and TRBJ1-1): SAVISQKPSRDICQRGTSLTIQCQVDSQVTMMFWYRQQPGQSLTLIATANQGSEATYESGFVIDKFPISRPNLTFSTLTVSNMSPEDSSIYLCSVTGGEDTEAFFGQGTRLTVV.

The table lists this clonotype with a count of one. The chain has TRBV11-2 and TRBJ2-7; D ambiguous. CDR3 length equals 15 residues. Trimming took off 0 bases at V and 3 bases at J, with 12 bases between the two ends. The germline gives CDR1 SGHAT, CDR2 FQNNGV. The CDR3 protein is CASSLETSQLYEQYF. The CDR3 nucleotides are TGTGCCAGCAGCTTAGAAACGTCCCAACTCTACGAGCAGTACTTC.

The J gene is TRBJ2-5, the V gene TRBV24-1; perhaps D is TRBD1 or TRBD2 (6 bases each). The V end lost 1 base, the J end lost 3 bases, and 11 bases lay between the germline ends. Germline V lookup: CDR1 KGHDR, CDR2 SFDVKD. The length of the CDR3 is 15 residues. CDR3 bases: TGTGCCACCAGTGATTTTACGGGGGCCAAAGAGACCCAGTACTTC. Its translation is CATSDFTGAKETQYF.

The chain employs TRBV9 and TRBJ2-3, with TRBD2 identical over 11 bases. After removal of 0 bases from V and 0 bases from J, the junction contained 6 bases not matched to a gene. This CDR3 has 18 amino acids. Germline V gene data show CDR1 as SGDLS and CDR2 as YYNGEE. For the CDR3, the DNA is TGTGCCAGCAGCGTAGATGGGACTAGCGGACCTAGCACAGATACGCAGTATTTT. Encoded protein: CASSVDGTSGPSTDTQYF.

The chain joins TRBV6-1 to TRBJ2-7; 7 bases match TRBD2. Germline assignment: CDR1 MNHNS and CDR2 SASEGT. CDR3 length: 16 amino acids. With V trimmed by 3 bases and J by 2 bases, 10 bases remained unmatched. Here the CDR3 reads CASSEDRDYAAYEQYF. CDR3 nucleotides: TGTGCCAGCAGTGAGGACCGGGACTACGCCGCCTACGAGCAGTACTTC.

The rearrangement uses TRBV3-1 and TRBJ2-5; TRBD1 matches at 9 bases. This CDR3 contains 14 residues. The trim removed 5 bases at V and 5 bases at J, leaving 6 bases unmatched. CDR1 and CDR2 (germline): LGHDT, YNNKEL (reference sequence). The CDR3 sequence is CASSYTGGRETQYF. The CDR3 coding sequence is TGTGCCAGCAGCTATACAGGGGGCAGGGAGACCCAGTACTTC.

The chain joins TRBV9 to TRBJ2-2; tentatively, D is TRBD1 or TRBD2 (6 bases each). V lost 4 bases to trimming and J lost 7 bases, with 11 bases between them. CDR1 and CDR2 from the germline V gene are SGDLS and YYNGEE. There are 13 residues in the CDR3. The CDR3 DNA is TGTGCCAGCAGCTACGGGGGCCTCGGGGAGCTGTTTTTT. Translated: CASSYGGLGELFF.

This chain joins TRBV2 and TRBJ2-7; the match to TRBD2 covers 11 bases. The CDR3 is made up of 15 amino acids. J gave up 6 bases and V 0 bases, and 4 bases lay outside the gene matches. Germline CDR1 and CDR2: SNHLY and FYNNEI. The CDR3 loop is CASSEAQTSGVEQYF. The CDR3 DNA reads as TGTGCCAGCAGTGAAGCGCAGACTAGCGGGGTCGAGCAGTACTTC.

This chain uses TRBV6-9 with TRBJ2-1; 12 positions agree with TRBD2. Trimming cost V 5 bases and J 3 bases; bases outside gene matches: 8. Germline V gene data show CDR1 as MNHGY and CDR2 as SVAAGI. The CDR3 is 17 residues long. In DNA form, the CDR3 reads TGTGCCAGCAGTGCGACACTAGCGGGGGGCGTCTACAATGAGCAGTTCTTC. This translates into CASSATLAGGVYNEQFF.

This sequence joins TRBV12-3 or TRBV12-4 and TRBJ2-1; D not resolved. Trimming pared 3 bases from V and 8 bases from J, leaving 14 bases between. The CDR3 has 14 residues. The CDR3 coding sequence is TGTGCCAGCAGTTTTTTGGGGATGGGCGATGAGCAGTTCTTC. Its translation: CASSFLGMGDEQFF.

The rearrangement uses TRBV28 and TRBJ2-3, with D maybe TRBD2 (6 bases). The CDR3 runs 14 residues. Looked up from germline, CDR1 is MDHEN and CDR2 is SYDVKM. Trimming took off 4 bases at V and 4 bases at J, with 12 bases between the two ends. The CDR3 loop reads CASSSPSGADTQYF. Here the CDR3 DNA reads TGTGCCAGCAGTTCACCCTCGGGGGCAGATACGCAGTATTTT.

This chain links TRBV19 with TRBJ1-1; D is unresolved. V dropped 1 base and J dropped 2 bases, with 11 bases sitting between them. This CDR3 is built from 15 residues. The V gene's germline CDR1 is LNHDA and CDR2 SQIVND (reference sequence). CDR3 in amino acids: CASSIVTGLNTEAFF. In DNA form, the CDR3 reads TGTGCCAGTAGTATAGTCACCGGGCTTAACACTGAAGCTTTCTTT.